These 14 T cell receptor beta chains were all obtained from the same sample, sequenced in a study of cytomegalovirus exposure and HLA in healthy donors. With 60 Vbeta and 13 Jbeta primers, the PCR was carried out. Here immunoSEQ multiplex PCR was the method, and the copy in TCRdb shows in-frame clones only, minus some. Among approximately 130,000 clones, around three quarters were seen once, and the ten largest hold roughly 6.3%. Sequences were obtained from PBMCs. Receptors originate from a woman in her thirties or forties in good health and CMV-seronegative.

The sample holds a few counts of this clone. The chain couples TRBV28 to TRBJ2-7, with a possible D match to TRBD2 (6 bases). Germline values: CDR1 MDHEN, CDR2 SYDVKM. The CDR3 has 14 residues. Trimming pared 6 bases from V and 3 bases from J, leaving 15 bases between. CDR3 nucleotides: TGTGCCAGCAGAACCTCCGGGACTGGCTACGAGCAGTACTTC. Residues: CASRTSGTGYEQYF.

This clone came up a few times. V and J are TRBV6-5 and TRBJ1-4, with 7 bases fitting TRBD1. CDR3 size: 13 residues. Germline-derived CDR1 and CDR2 are MNHEY and SVGAGI. Trimming cost V 4 bases and J 8 bases; bases outside gene matches: 4. This chain's CDR3 is CASSSTGREKLFF. CDR3 coding DNA: TGTGCCAGCAGTTCGACAGGGAGGGAAAAACTGTTTTTT.

The chain employs TRBV11-2 and TRBJ2-2; D remains unclear. V dropped 0 bases and J dropped 5 bases, with 7 bases sitting between them. Germline V gene sequence: CDR1 SGHAT, CDR2 FQNNGV. This CDR3 spans 14 amino acids. The chain's CDR3 is CASSLEAGTGELFF. The DNA of the CDR3 is TGTGCCAGCAGCTTAGAGGCCGGGACCGGGGAGCTGTTTTTT. Full variable domain (missing parts from reference TRBV11-2 and TRBJ2-2): EAGVAQSPRYKIIEKRQSVAFWCNPISGHATLYWYQQILGQGPKLLIQFQNNGVVDDSQLPKDRFSAERLKGVDSTLKIQPAKLEDSAVYLCASSLEAGTGELFFGEGSRLTVL.

In the case of this clone: One junction end disagrees with the germline gene, perhaps due to a read error. This chain uses TRBV28 with TRBJ2-4; tentatively, D is TRBD2 (5 bases). Germline CDR1 reads MDHEN; CDR2 reads SYDVKM. The CDR3 totals 13 residues. In nucleotides, the CDR3 is TGTGCCAGCAGCCGGACTGGGTTGAACAGTCAGTACTTC. Its protein product is CASSRTGLNSQYF.

The chain carries TRBV28 and TRBJ1-1, with no clear D. This CDR3 contains 13 residues. From germline, CDR1 is MDHEN and CDR2 SYDVKM. V was shortened by 8 bases and J by 4 bases, with 14 bases between the two germline ends. The CDR3 DNA follows: TGTGCCAGCCTTTTTACAGAGGGCACTGAAGCTTTCTTT. Amino acids: CASLFTEGTEAFF.

This clone was seen more than once but under ten times. The chain uses TRBV7-2 and TRBJ1-5; D unresolved. Trimming pared 1 base from V and 4 bases from J, leaving 11 bases between. From germline, CDR1 is SGHTA and CDR2 FQGNSA. This CDR3 is 15 amino acids long. CDR3 DNA sequence: TGTGCCAGCAGCTTAGGGACCCGGGAGAATCAGCCCCAGCATTTT. It translates to CASSLGTRENQPQHF.

The genes are TRBV5-1 and TRBJ2-3; possible D gene TRBD1, 5 bases. The DNA matches TRBJ1-5 better at its end, which makes the J call doubtful. This CDR3 has 17 residues. Germline V gene lookup returns CDR1 SGHRS and CDR2 YFSETQ. CDR3 coding DNA: TGCGCCAGCAGCTTGGCGGGACTAGCGGGAGATTTTGATACGCAGCATTTT. This translates into CASSLAGLAGDFDTQHF.

V usage is TRBV7-5 and J usage is TRBJ2-7; TRBD2, the table's D call, lacks a check against the DNA. TRBV7-5 is deemed a pseudogene. CDR3 length equals 15 residues. Written as DNA, the CDR3 is TGTGCCAGAAGCTTAACCGGGATGGGATCCTACGAGCAGTACTTC. Translated, it gives CARSLTGMGSYEQYF.

Concerning this clone itself: An end of the junction differs from the germline gene, which may be a read error. The V gene is TRBV5-1, the J gene TRBJ1-1, with D perhaps matching TRBD1 (5 bases). The germline V gene has CDR1 SGHRS and CDR2 YFSETQ. The CDR3 totals 13 residues. The CDR3 region has the DNA TGTGCCAGCAGCTGGGGGGGTTGGACTGAAGCTTTCTTT. Protein sequence: CASSWGGWTEAFF.

This clone was seen a few times. The chain combines TRBV2 with TRBJ2-1; TRBD1 aligns across 7 bases. This CDR3 has 12 residues. Looked up from germline, CDR1 is SNHLY and CDR2 is FYNNEI. V lost 4 bases to trimming and J lost 6 bases; unmatched junction nucleotides: 0. CDR3 DNA sequence: TGTGCCAGCAGTGGGGACAGCAATGAGCAGTTCTTC. Translation gives CASSGDSNEQFF.

The rearrangement links TRBV4-3 to TRBJ2-3; TRBD2 matches 8 bases. Germline CDR1 LGHNA, CDR2 YSLEER. The CDR3 extends over 17 amino acids. V trimming: 0 bases; J trimming: 7 bases; junction bases outside the gene matches: 12. The CDR3 sequence: CASSQDPASGYENTQYF. The DNA of the CDR3 is TGCGCCAGCAGCCAAGATCCGGCTAGCGGGTACGAGAATACGCAGTATTTT.

CDR3 in DNA: TGTGCCAGCACAGGAACGGCTCCGTCATATGAAAAACTGTTTTTT. It codes for CASTGTAPSYEKLFF. The chain is built from TRBV27 and TRBJ1-4; the D is unclear. This CDR3 is built from 15 residues. Trimming removed 7 bases at V and 6 bases at J, with 18 bases between. The germline V gene encodes CDR1 MNHEY and CDR2 SMNVEV (reference sequence).

V is TRBV2 and J is TRBJ2-1, with 8 bases matching TRBD2. Trimming removed 4 bases from V and 9 bases from J; junction bases left unmatched: 5. CDR3 length: 13 amino acids. CDR1 and CDR2 from the germline V gene are SNHLY and FYNNEI. The DNA for the CDR3 is TGTGCCAGCAGTGGGACTAGCTTCAGTGAGCAGTTCTTC. It encodes CASSGTSFSEQFF.

This rearrangement joins TRBV7-8 to TRBJ2-1; 11 bases fit TRBD2. CDR1 SGHVS and CDR2 FQNEAQ come from the germline V gene. The CDR3 length is 15 residues. V lost 5 bases and J lost 8; bases outside the gene matches: 8. DNA for the CDR3: TGTGCCAGCAGCATAAGTAGCGGGAGGGCGCATGAGCAGTTCTTC. Its protein product is CASSISSGRAHEQFF. Complete variable domain (other parts from reference TRBV7-8 and TRBJ2-1): GAGVSQSPRYKVAKRGQDVALRCDPISGHVSLFWYQQALGQGPEFLTYFQNEAQLDKSGLPSDRFFAERPEGSVSTLKIQRTQQEDSAVYLCASSISSGRAHEQFFGPGTRLTVL.